One and the same sample provided the 12 T cell receptor beta chains below, sequenced in a study of T cell responses to AZD1222 COVID-19 vaccine. The assay was immunoSEQ multiplex PCR, and TCRdb's table has in-frame clones only and misses some. The repertoire has roughly 67,000 clones, 80% to 90% of them found once; the top ten carry around 30%. Sequenced here: peripheral blood, sampled 28 days after the second AZD1222 dose. The origin of the receptors is an adult who received the AZD1222 COVID-19 vaccine.

The genes are TRBV2 and TRBJ2-3; 11 nucleotides agree with TRBD1. The CDR3 covers 15 residues. Germline V CDR1 and CDR2: SNHLY, FYNNEI. With 7 bases clipped from V and 6 bases from J, the junction kept 9 bases outside the gene matches. CDR3 in amino acids: CASTRDRGVADTQYF. The CDR3 DNA sequence: TGTGCCAGCACAAGGGACAGGGGGGTAGCGGATACGCAGTATTTT.

This chain uses TRBV5-4 with TRBJ2-7; D gene ambiguous. Germline loops: CDR1 SGHNT, CDR2 YYREEE (reference sequence). The CDR3 consists of 13 residues. Trimming stripped 4 bases from V and 4 bases from J, with 12 bases between. CDR3 sequence reads: CASSPDGRYEQYF. CDR3 DNA sequence: TGTGCCAGCAGCCCCGACGGGCGGTACGAGCAGTACTTC. Complete variable domain (other parts from reference TRBV5-4 and TRBJ2-7): ETGVTQSPTHLIKTRGQQVTLRCSSQSGHNTVSWYQQALGQGPQFIFQYYREEENGRGNFPPRFSGLQFPNYSSELNVNALELDDSALYLCASSPDGRYEQYFGPGTRLTVT.

This chain uses TRBV9 with TRBJ2-2, with 11 positions matching TRBD2. V trimming: 5 bases; J trimming: 6 bases; junction bases outside the gene matches: 3. Looked up from germline, CDR1 is SGDLS and CDR2 is YYNGEE. This CDR3 is 14 amino acids long. The CDR3 coding sequence is TGTGCCAGCAGTTCACTAGCGGGAGCCGGGGAGCTGTTTTTT. This codes for CASSSLAGAGELFF.

V gene TRBV28 combines with J gene TRBJ2-7; 7 positions agree with TRBD1. The V gene's germline CDR1 is MDHEN and CDR2 SYDVKM. The CDR3 covers 14 residues. V trimming: 6 bases; J trimming: 2 bases; junction bases outside the gene matches: 7. This CDR3 is CASSITGDTYEQYF. The CDR3 nucleotides are TGTGCCAGCAGCATCACAGGGGATACCTACGAGCAGTACTTC.

This clone was seen just once. The chain recombines TRBV10-3 with TRBJ2-1, with a possible D match to TRBD2 (5 bases). Trimming took off 3 bases at V and 0 bases at J, with 15 bases between the two ends. CDR1 is ENHRY, CDR2 SYGVKD, per germline. The CDR3 runs to 17 residues. The CDR3 nucleotides read TGTGCCATCAGTGATTCCCCCCCCGAGGGCTCCTACAATGAGCAGTTCTTC. As protein: CAISDSPPEGSYNEQFF.

The chain carries TRBV27 and TRBJ2-7; TRBD2 is a possible D gene (5 bases). The CDR3 runs 15 residues. Germline-derived CDR1 and CDR2 are MNHEY and SMNVEV (reference sequence). The ends were cut back, 3 bases at V and 2 bases at J, with 14 bases in the middle. CDR3 residues: CASSFSRGGAYEQYF. In DNA form, the CDR3 reads TGTGCCAGCAGTTTTAGCCGGGGTGGTGCCTACGAGCAGTACTTC.

The chain recombines TRBV12-5 with TRBJ2-1; 8 nucleotides align to TRBD1. The CDR3 contains 17 residues. V was pared by 2 bases and J by 3 bases, with 9 bases of the junction left unmatched. The germline gives CDR1 LGHNT, CDR2 FRNRAP. CDR3 coding DNA: TGTGCTAGTGGTTTGATATTCGGTGGACAGGGCTACAATGAGCAGTTCTTC. This codes for CASGLIFGGQGYNEQFF.

This chain joins TRBV7-3 and TRBJ1-5; D unresolved. Germline CDR1 reads SGHTA; CDR2 reads FQGTGA. The CDR3 sequence is 18 residues long. The V gene lost 5 bases and the J gene lost 0 bases, with 20 bases spanning the gap. CDR3 residues: CASSPPGPRGYSNQPQHF. CDR3 in DNA: TGTGCCAGCAGCCCACCCGGACCCCGCGGGTATAGCAATCAGCCCCAGCATTTT.

This chain joins TRBV28 and TRBJ1-5; 9 nucleotides line up with TRBD1. The junction had 13 bases not matched to a gene; V was cut back by 5 bases and J by 2 bases. The CDR3 runs to 18 residues. Germline CDR1 and CDR2: MDHEN and SYDVKM. CDR3: CASSTSLTGGLGNQPQHF. The CDR3 nucleotides read TGTGCCAGCAGTACCTCCTTGACAGGGGGATTGGGCAATCAGCCCCAGCATTTT. The full variable domain, in which reference TRBV28 and TRBJ1-5 provide the parts outside the CDR3, is DVKVTQSSRYLVKRTGEKVFLECVQDMDHENMFWYRQDPGLGLRLIYFSYDVKMKEKGDIPEGYSVSREKKERFSLILESASTNQTSMYLCASSTSLTGGLGNQPQHFGDGTRLSIL.

The rearrangement links TRBV7-3 to TRBJ2-3, with 8 positions matching TRBD2. The germline CDR1 and CDR2 sequences are SGHTA and FQGTGA. The CDR3 runs 15 residues. Trimming at V came to 5 bases and at J to 8 bases, leaving 12 bases not matched to a gene. The CDR3 region is CASSRIAGTTGTQYF. The DNA of the CDR3 is TGTGCCAGCAGCCGAATAGCGGGGACCACGGGTACGCAGTATTTT.

The chain recombines TRBV9 with TRBJ2-1; the match to TRBD2 covers 9 bases. With V trimmed by 7 bases and J by 8 bases, 1 base remained unmatched. The CDR3 extends over 11 amino acids. Germline-derived CDR1 and CDR2 are SGDLS and YYNGEE. For the CDR3, the DNA is TGTGCCAGCGGGACTAGCTATGAGCAGTTCTTC. Its protein is CASGTSYEQFF.

The J gene is TRBJ2-7, the V gene TRBV5-1; 13 bases are shared with TRBD2. This CDR3 is built from 19 residues. The germline gives CDR1 SGHRS, CDR2 YFSETQ. Trimming at V came to 1 base and at J to 2 bases, leaving 12 bases not matched to a gene. DNA of the CDR3: TGCGCCAGCAGCTTGAGGTCCTCCCTTACTAGCGGGAGGGCCTACGAGCAGTACTTC. Its protein is CASSLRSSLTSGRAYEQYF. The whole variable domain, remainder taken from reference TRBV5-1 and TRBJ2-7, is KAGVTQTPRYLIKTRGQQVTLSCSPISGHRSVSWYQQTPGQGLQFLFEYFSETQRNKGNFPGRFSGRQFSNSRSEMNVSTLELGDSALYLCASSLRSSLTSGRAYEQYFGPGTRLTVT.